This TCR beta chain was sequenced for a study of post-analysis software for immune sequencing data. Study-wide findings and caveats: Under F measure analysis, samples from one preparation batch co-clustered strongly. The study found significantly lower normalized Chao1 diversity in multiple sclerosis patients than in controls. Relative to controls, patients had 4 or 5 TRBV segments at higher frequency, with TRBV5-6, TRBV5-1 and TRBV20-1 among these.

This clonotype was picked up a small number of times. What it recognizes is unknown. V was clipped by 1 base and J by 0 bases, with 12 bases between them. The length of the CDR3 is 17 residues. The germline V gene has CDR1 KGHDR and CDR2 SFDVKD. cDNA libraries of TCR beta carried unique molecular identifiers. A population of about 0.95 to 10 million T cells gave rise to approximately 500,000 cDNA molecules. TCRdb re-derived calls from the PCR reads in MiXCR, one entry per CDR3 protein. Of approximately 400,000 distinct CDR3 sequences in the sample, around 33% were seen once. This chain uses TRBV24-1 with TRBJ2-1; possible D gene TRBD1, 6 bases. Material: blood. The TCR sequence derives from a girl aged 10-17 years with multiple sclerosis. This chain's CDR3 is CATSDFGQKSSYNEQFF. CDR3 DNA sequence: TGTGCCACCAGTGATTTTGGACAGAAAAGCTCCTACAATGAGCAGTTCTTC.